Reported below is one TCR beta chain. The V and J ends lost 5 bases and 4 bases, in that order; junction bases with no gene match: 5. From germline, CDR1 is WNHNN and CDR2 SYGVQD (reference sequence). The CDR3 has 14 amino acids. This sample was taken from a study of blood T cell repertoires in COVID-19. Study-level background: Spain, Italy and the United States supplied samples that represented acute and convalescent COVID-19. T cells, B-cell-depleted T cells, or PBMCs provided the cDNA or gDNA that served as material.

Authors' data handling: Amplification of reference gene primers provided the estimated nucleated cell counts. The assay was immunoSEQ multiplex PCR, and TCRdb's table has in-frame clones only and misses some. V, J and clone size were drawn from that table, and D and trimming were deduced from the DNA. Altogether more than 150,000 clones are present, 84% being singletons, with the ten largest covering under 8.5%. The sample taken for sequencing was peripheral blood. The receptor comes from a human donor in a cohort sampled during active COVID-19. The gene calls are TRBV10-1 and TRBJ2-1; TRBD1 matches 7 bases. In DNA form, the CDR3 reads TGCGCCAGCAGTCCCGACAGGGCATACAATGAGCAGTTCTTC. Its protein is CASSPDRAYNEQFF.